The rows below give T cell receptor beta chains drawn from one sample of a study of shared clonotypes between healthy human individuals. Data came from immunoSEQ multiplex PCR; TCRdb stores just in-frame clones and leaves some out. The table lists about 480,000 clones, about four fifths of them singletons. The sample taken for sequencing was PBMCs. The source of these receptors is a woman between 40 and 50 years old in good health. Some clones in this sample may be carry-over from other donors' samples. Each CDR3 is given with its conserved first and last residue. A D gene is named only where the DNA matches it firmly. Size is omitted from some rows. Given values are once, few, many or a class for expanded clones.

J | D | size | V | DNA | CDR3
TRBJ1-1 | NA | few | TRBV21-1 | TGTGCCAGCAGCAAATTGGGCAGGGGGCGCTTAAGCACTGAAGCTTTCTTT | CASSKLGRGRLSTEAFF
TRBJ2-7 | NA | NA | TRBV30 | TGTGCCTGGAGTGAAACCTACGAGCAGTACTTC | CAWSETYEQYF
TRBJ1-5 | NA | NA | TRBV2 | TGTGCCAGCAGTGAAGGGGGACGAGTTCAGCCCCAGCATTTT | CASSEGGRVQPQHF
TRBJ2-1 | NA | NA | TRBV7-2 | TGTGCCAGCAGCCCCGACAGGTTCAGCTACAATGAGCAGTTCTTC | CASSPDRFSYNEQFF
TRBJ2-5 | TRBD2 | NA | TRBV9 | TGTGCCAGCAGCCCGGGACTAGCGGGAGGGCAAGAGACCCAGTACTTC | CASSPGLAGGQETQYF
TRBJ2-7 | TRBD1 | NA | TRBV5-8 | TGTGCCAGCAGCTTATCGACAGGGGGCTCCTACGAGCAGTACTTC | CASSLSTGGSYEQYF
TRBJ1-5 | NA | NA | TRBV28 | TGTGCCAGCAGGATGGGGGGGTTCAATCAGCCCCAGCATTTT | CASRMGGFNQPQHF
TRBJ2-2 | NA | NA | TRBV14 | TGTGCCAGCAGCCAAGGCTCGAACACCGGGGAGCTGTTTTTT | CASSQGSNTGELFF
TRBJ1-2 | NA | NA | TRBV27 | TGTGCCAGCAGTTTATCGCCGGACATCGTAGTCTACACCTTC | CASSLSPDIVVYTF
TRBJ2-2 | NA | many | TRBV18 | TGTGCCAGCTCACCATGGGGACAAACCGACGGGGAGCTGTTTTTT | CASSPWGQTDGELFF
TRBJ2-1 | NA | NA | TRBV6-5 | TGTGCCAGCAGTTCCGTTAGCTCCTACAATGAGCAGTTCTTC | CASSSVSSYNEQFF
TRBJ2-1 | NA | few | TRBV19 | TGTGCCAGTAGCGCCGGGACCCAAGTCCAACATGAGCAGTTCTTC | CASSAGTQVQHEQFF
TRBJ2-1 | TRBD2 | NA | TRBV30 | TGTGCCTGGAATGGTGGGAGGGATGGCAATGAGCAGTTCTTC | CAWNGGRDGNEQFF
TRBJ2-7 | NA | few | TRBV2 | TGTGCCAGCACTGGGGGAGTAACCTCCCACGAGCAGTACTTC | CASTGGVTSHEQYF
TRBJ1-1 | NA | NA | TRBV30 | TGTGCCTGGAGAGCCCCGACAGTGATGGGTGAAGCTTTCTTT | CAWRAPTVMGEAFF
TRBJ1-2 | TRBD1 | NA | TRBV10-3 | TGTGCCATTAATAGACAGGGCCCCGCCGCTAACTATGGCTACACCTTC | CAINRQGPAANYGYTF
TRBJ2-4 | NA | NA | TRBV28 | TGTGCCAGCAGTCTACTCTTAGGGGCGGGTCAGTACTTC | CASSLLLGAGQYF
TRBJ2-7 | TRBD2 | NA | TRBV19 | TGTGCCAGTAGTATCCCGGGAGGGCCCCCCTACGAGCAGTACTTC | CASSIPGGPPYEQYF
TRBJ2-3 | TRBD2 | NA | TRBV7-9 | TGTGCCAGCAGCTCCCCTAGCGGGATGGGGGCAGATACGCAGTATTTT | CASSSPSGMGADTQYF
TRBJ2-5 | TRBD2 | NA | TRBV4-2 | TGTGCCAGCAGCCGAGGACTAGCGGGAGGGGGAAAAGAGACCCAGTACTTC | CASSRGLAGGGKETQYF
TRBJ1-4 | NA | NA | TRBV4-3 | TGCGCCAGCAGCCCCGAACCGGGGATAAAGAATGAAAAACTGTTTTTT | CASSPEPGIKNEKLFF
TRBJ2-3 | TRBD2 | NA | TRBV19 | TGTGCCAGTAGTATGGGGAGGGACGGCGGAGATACGCAGTATTTT | CASSMGRDGGDTQYF
TRBJ2-1 | NA | few | TRBV27 | TGTGCCAGCACCCGGGGAGTTGAGCAGTTCTTC | CASTRGVEQFF
TRBJ1-1 | NA | once | TRBV11-2 | TGTGCCAGCAGCTTATTAGGTGGGGCTGAAGCTTTCTTT | CASSLLGGAEAFF
TRBJ2-6 | NA | NA | TRBV7-3 | TGTGCCAGCAGCTTAAGAGGCTCCAACTCTGGGGCCAACGTCCTGACTTTC | CASSLRGSNSGANVLTF
TRBJ2-7 | TRBD2 | NA | TRBV6-7 | TGTGCCAGCGGCGGGAGGACAGTCAACTACGAGCAGTACTTC | CASGGRTVNYEQYF
TRBJ1-5 | NA | NA | TRBV28 | TGTGCCAGCAGTTTAGTGCTTCAGCCCCAGCATTTT | CASSLVLQPQHF
TRBJ1-5 | NA | NA | TRBV15 | TGTGCCACCAGCAGAGATCGGGCAGGAAGCAATCAGCCCCAGCATTTT | CATSRDRAGSNQPQHF
TRBJ2-1 | TRBD2 | NA | TRBV11-2 | TGTGCCAGCAGACGCCCGGGACTAAGGGCCGGGAATGAGCAGTTCTTC | CASRRPGLRAGNEQFF
TRBJ2-7 | NA | NA | TRBV30 | TGTGCCTGGAGTAGCCCGGGCGAGCAGTACTTC | CAWSSPGEQYF
TRBJ2-2 | NA | NA | TRBV19 | TGTGCCAGTAGTATGTACACCGGGGAGCTGTTTTTT | CASSMYTGELFF
TRBJ1-2 | NA | NA | TRBV21-1 | TGTGCCAGCACCCCAAGATTAGGACAGGGCTATGGCTACACCTTC | CASTPRLGQGYGYTF
TRBJ2-5 | NA | NA | TRBV5-4 | TGTGCCAGCAGCTTGGAGGGAGGGGGAGAGACCCAGTACTTC | CASSLEGGGETQYF
TRBJ1-1 | NA | few | TRBV20-1 | TGCAGTTTCCGGGGGAACACTGAAGCTTTCTTT | CSFRGNTEAFF
TRBJ2-5 | TRBD2 | NA | TRBV5-1 | TGCGCCAGCAGCTTAGCGGGAGCTGAGACCCAGTACTTC | CASSLAGAETQYF